A single sample gave rise to the 7 T cell receptor beta chains below, sequenced in a study of beta chain features in type 1 diabetes. The sequenced template was cDNA made from the entire isolated RNA. TCRdb keeps only in-frame clones here, not all; method: immunoSEQ multiplex PCR. Here the sample spans about 620,000 clones, 15% being singletons. The specimen sequenced was naive CD4+ T cells from blood. These receptors were obtained from a man between 18 and 29 years old in good health.

The rearrangement links TRBV6-6 to TRBJ2-7; 9 bases agree with TRBD1. CDR3 size: 15 residues. The junction had 6 bases not matched to a gene; V was cut back by 2 bases and J by 4 bases. Germline-derived CDR1 and CDR2 are MNHNY and SVGAGI (reference sequence). The CDR3 reads CASSYADRGGYEQYF. In DNA, the CDR3 is TGTGCCAGCAGTTACGCGGACAGGGGAGGGTACGAGCAGTACTTC.

This clone was counted only a few times. This chain connects TRBV10-3 to TRBJ2-7; the match to TRBD1 covers 11 bases. The CDR3 length is 15 residues. CDR1 and CDR2 from the germline V gene are ENHRY and SYGVKD. The V and J ends lost 4 bases and 5 bases, in that order; junction bases with no gene match: 7. The CDR3 loop is CAISGVGQGAHEQYF. CDR3 bases: TGTGCCATCAGTGGAGTAGGACAGGGGGCCCACGAGCAGTACTTC.

The sample holds a few counts of this clone. The rearrangement joins TRBV28 to TRBJ1-4; D is unresolved. The CDR3 consists of 15 residues. Germline CDR1 MDHEN, CDR2 SYDVKM. The V end was cut by 5 bases, the J end by 1 base, with 11 bases between. Here the CDR3 DNA reads TGTGCCAGCAGTCCCTCAGGTTTAACTAATGAAAAACTGTTTTTT. Encoded protein: CASSPSGLTNEKLFF.

This clone occurred a few times. The chain has TRBV4-2 and TRBJ2-5, with D hard to call. Per the germline V gene, CDR1 is LGHNA and CDR2 is YNFKEQ. Trimming stripped 0 bases from V and 6 bases from J, with 14 bases between. This CDR3 region has 15 residues. The CDR3 nucleotides are TGTGCCAGCAGCCAAGATGCCCACCCGGACCAGACCCAGTACTTC. It specifies CASSQDAHPDQTQYF.

CDR3 coding DNA: TGTGCCAGCGGCCGCTCCGTGACAGAGACCGGGGAGCTGTTTTTT. Its translation: CASGRSVTETGELFF. The chain carries TRBV27 and TRBJ2-2; a possible D gene is TRBD1 (5 bases). The CDR3 runs 15 residues. Between the trimmed V and J ends, which lost 8 bases and 5 bases, there was a span of 18 bases. Germline CDR1 and CDR2: MNHEY and SMNVEV (reference sequence).

This clone has only a few counts. V usage is TRBV7-2 and J usage is TRBJ1-2; D may be TRBD1 (6 bases). V was pared by 5 bases and J by 6 bases, with 22 bases between. Germline CDR1 reads SGHTA; CDR2 reads FQGNSA. This CDR3 has 16 amino acids. The CDR3 sequence is CASSRTGARGLDGYTF. The CDR3 DNA sequence: TGTGCCAGCAGCCGAACAGGAGCCAGGGGCCTGGATGGCTACACCTTC.

The CDR3 loop is CATSRDPGWAEQFF. Written as DNA, the CDR3 is TGTGCCACCAGCAGAGATCCGGGGTGGGCTGAGCAGTTCTTC. V is TRBV15 and J is TRBJ2-1; possibly TRBD2 for D (5 bases). The V gene lost 0 bases and the J gene lost 9 bases, with 12 bases spanning the gap. CDR3 size: 14 residues. Germline V CDR1 and CDR2: LNHNV, YYDKDF (reference sequence).